What follows describes a single T cell receptor beta chain. The antigen remains undetermined. This entry belongs to a study of blood T cells in healthy people across ages. Every sample gave at least 6 micrograms of total RNA when it was extracted. General study points: Investigators treated diversity estimates from one million T cells as underestimates.

A sample-barcoded 5' primer and a J-beta primer mix were used in a second PCR of about 6 to 12 cycles. TCRdb called the 5' RACE reads again in MiXCR, with one record for every CDR3 protein. The sample comprises over 1.5 million distinct CDR3 sequences, 49% of which are singletons, and less than 2.5% rests with the top ten. The germline V gene has CDR1 DFQATT and CDR2 SNEGSKA (reference sequence). Trimming removed 1 base at V and 3 bases at J, with 10 bases between. The CDR3 covers 14 residues. Input material: blood. This TCR derives from a woman aged 40 to 49 in good health. The chain combines TRBV20-1 with TRBJ2-1; possible D gene TRBD2, 6 bases. The CDR3 is CSARASEGYNEQFF. CDR3 bases: TGCAGTGCTAGAGCCTCGGAGGGCTACAATGAGCAGTTCTTC.